This passage covers 26 T cell receptor beta chains from one sample sequenced in a study of shared clonotypes between healthy human individuals. Cells designated naive CD8 were CD45RO-negative and were positively selected for CCR7, with terminally differentiated effector memory CD45RA+ cells excluded. TCRdb's table, derived via immunoSEQ multiplex PCR, lists solely in-frame clones and lacks some. Seen here are approximately 2,200,000 clones, approximately 94% observed once, and the top ten hold approximately 1.7%. What was sequenced was naive CD8+ T cells from PBMCs. These receptor sequences come from a young man in good health. Some clones in this sample may be carry-over from other donors' samples.

Notes on this clone: The same CDR3 can be traced to other DNA sequences in this sample. The V call is TRBV5-8, the J call TRBJ1-1, with D possibly TRBD1 on 5 matching bases. Germline lookup yields CDR1 SGHTS and CDR2 YDEGEE. The V gene lost 0 bases and the J gene lost 1 base, with 7 bases spanning the gap. The CDR3 is 14 residues long. The CDR3 DNA reads as TGTGCCAGCAGCTTGGGGAGGGGGAACACTGAAGCTTTCTTT. Protein product: CASSLGRGNTEAFF. The whole variable domain, filled in from reference TRBV5-8 and TRBJ1-1, reads EAGVTQSPTHLIKTRGQQATLRCSPISGHTSVYWYQQALGLGLQFLLWYDEGEERNRGNFPPRFSGRQFPNYSSELNVNALELEDSALYLCASSLGRGNTEAFFGQGTRLTVV.

The rearrangement joins TRBV7-6 to TRBJ2-7; D perhaps matches TRBD1 (5 bases). V lost 1 base and J 1 base, leaving 14 bases between the germline ends. In germline, CDR1 is SGHVS, CDR2 FNYEAQ. The CDR3 covers 16 residues. This chain's CDR3 is CASSLVVQAPSYEQYF. The CDR3 DNA sequence: TGTGCCAGCAGCTTAGTGGTACAGGCGCCATCCTACGAGCAGTACTTC.

The chain has TRBV4-2 and TRBJ2-5; D call uncertain. V dropped 1 base and J dropped 5 bases, with 8 bases sitting between them. The CDR3 spans 13 residues. Germline CDR1 and CDR2: LGHNA and YNFKEQ. The CDR3 region has the DNA TGTGCCAGCAGCCAAGCGGGCATGGAGACCCAGTACTTC. Amino acid sequence: CASSQAGMETQYF.

CDR3 residues: CASSVVGGSLYNEQFF. For the CDR3, the DNA is TGTGCCAGCAGCGTAGTCGGCGGGAGCCTCTACAATGAGCAGTTCTTC. V and J are TRBV9 and TRBJ2-1, with 7 bases identical to TRBD2. Germline lookup yields CDR1 SGDLS and CDR2 YYNGEE. This CDR3 region has 16 residues. The V and J ends lost 0 bases and 3 bases, in that order; junction bases with no gene match: 6.

V usage is TRBV7-8 and J usage is TRBJ2-7; 9 nucleotides align to TRBD2. Germline CDR1 SGHVS, CDR2 FQNEAQ. V trimming: 5 bases; J trimming: 3 bases; junction bases outside the gene matches: 20. The CDR3 is 19 residues long. CDR3 amino acids: CASSQPIKLTSGTYYEQYF. In DNA form, the CDR3 reads TGTGCCAGCAGCCAACCGATAAAACTGACTAGCGGTACATACTACGAGCAGTACTTC.

This clone has only one observation. This chain links TRBV6-5 with TRBJ2-1; D might be TRBD1 or TRBD2, each matching 5 bases. V dropped 5 bases and J dropped 1 base, with 9 bases sitting between them. This CDR3 comprises 14 residues. Germline V lookup: CDR1 MNHEY, CDR2 SVGAGI. CDR3 in DNA: TGTGCCAGCAGTAAAGGGACGTCCTACAATGAGCAGTTCTTC. Its translation: CASSKGTSYNEQFF.

The chain couples TRBV19 to TRBJ2-7; no clear D gene. The CDR3 length is 14 residues. Per germline, CDR1 LNHDA and CDR2 SQIVND (reference sequence). With 1 base removed from V and 5 bases from J, the gap between germline ends came to 12 bases. DNA of the CDR3: TGTGCCAGTAGTATAGTCGGAAAAAGGGACGAGCAGTACTTC. Translated, it gives CASSIVGKRDEQYF.

V is TRBV6-6 and J is TRBJ2-7, with D perhaps TRBD2 (5 bases). The length of the CDR3 is 15 residues. CDR1 MNHNY and CDR2 SVGAGI come from the germline V gene (reference sequence). With 0 bases removed from V and 3 bases from J, the gap between germline ends came to 12 bases. The CDR3 DNA reads as TGTGCCAGCAGTTACTCCGACGGGATTGGCTACGAGCAGTACTTC. This sequence encodes CASSYSDGIGYEQYF.

The chain uses TRBV11-2 and TRBJ1-4; D call uncertain. The CDR3 totals 13 residues. Germline CDR1 SGHAT, CDR2 FQNNGV. Trimming removed 8 bases at V and 7 bases at J, with 14 bases between. CDR3 residues: CASARALAEKLFF. The CDR3, as DNA: TGTGCCAGCGCCCGGGCTTTGGCTGAAAAACTGTTTTTT. The whole variable domain, remainder taken from reference TRBV11-2 and TRBJ1-4, is EAGVAQSPRYKIIEKRQSVAFWCNPISGHATLYWYQQILGQGPKLLIQFQNNGVVDDSQLPKDRFSAERLKGVDSTLKIQPAKLEDSAVYLCASARALAEKLFFGSGTQLSVL.

J is TRBJ2-1 and V is TRBV27; TRBD2 matches 8 bases. V lost 6 bases, J lost 5 bases, and 12 bases stayed unmatched. The CDR3 length is 16 residues. Germline V gives CDR1 MNHEY, CDR2 SMNVEV (reference sequence). CDR3: CASSPPGLEVHNEQFF. The DNA for the CDR3 is TGTGCCAGCAGCCCTCCGGGACTAGAAGTCCACAATGAGCAGTTCTTC.

The chain couples TRBV2 to TRBJ1-4; D is perhaps TRBD1 (6 bases). Germline CDR1 is SNHLY and CDR2 is FYNNEI. The CDR3 has 13 residues. Deletions cut 9 bases from V and 4 bases from J, with 12 bases between. This CDR3 reads CARRTDHNEKLFF. CDR3 nucleotides: TGTGCCAGGCGGACAGACCATAATGAAAAACTGTTTTTT.

The rearrangement joins TRBV5-1 to TRBJ2-3; no definite D call. CDR1 SGHRS and CDR2 YFSETQ come from the germline V gene. The CDR3 extends over 13 amino acids. Trimming removed 1 base at V and 6 bases at J, with 9 bases between. CDR3 nucleotides: TGCGCCAGCAGCTTGAGTCCGGGCGATACGCAGTATTTT. It yields the protein CASSLSPGDTQYF.

The CDR3: CASSEAGYEQYF. CDR3 sequence (DNA): TGTGCCAGCAGTGAAGCGGGTTACGAGCAGTACTTC. The chain carries TRBV6-1 and TRBJ2-7; D not certain. This CDR3 has 12 residues. In germline, CDR1 is MNHNS, CDR2 SASEGT. The ends were cut back, 0 bases at V and 4 bases at J, with 4 bases in the middle.

The chain links TRBV2 to TRBJ2-7; D is possibly TRBD1 or TRBD2 (5 bases each). This CDR3 contains 13 residues. Trimming shortened V by 4 bases and J by 7 bases, and 14 bases separated the two germline ends. Per germline, CDR1 SNHLY and CDR2 FYNNEI. In DNA, the CDR3 is TGTGCCAGCAGTGGGGACCCATTAGGGGAGCAGTACTTC. The encoded protein is CASSGDPLGEQYF.

The rearrangement joins TRBV27 to TRBJ2-1; 9 bases line up with TRBD1. The CDR3 is made up of 15 amino acids. J lost 6 bases, V lost 7 bases, and 10 bases had no gene match. The germline V gene encodes CDR1 MNHEY and CDR2 SMNVEV (reference sequence). In DNA, the CDR3 is TGTGCCAGCATCCCCTGGACAGGGGCTTCCAATGAGCAGTTCTTC. This codes for CASIPWTGASNEQFF.

V is TRBV9 and J is TRBJ2-7, with D perhaps assigned TRBD1 or TRBD2 (6 bases each). The CDR3 covers 14 residues. Germline CDR1 SGDLS, CDR2 YYNGEE. Between the trimmed V and J ends, which lost 3 bases and 3 bases, there was a span of 13 bases. This chain's CDR3 is CASSEGGRYYEQYF. The DNA of the CDR3 is TGTGCCAGCAGCGAGGGGGGCAGATACTACGAGCAGTACTTC.

The V gene is TRBV7-4, the J gene TRBJ2-7; 7 bases are a match to TRBD1. The CDR3 sequence is 14 residues long. Losses at the gene ends were 5 bases for V and 3 bases for J; bases not matched to a gene: 7. Germline CDR1 reads SGHVT; CDR2 reads SQSDAQ. CDR3 DNA: TGTGCCAGCAGCCCATGGGACAGCCTCTACGAGCAGTACTTC. The encoded protein is CASSPWDSLYEQYF.

The chain links TRBV29-1 to TRBJ2-5, with 7 bases that match TRBD1. V gave up 2 bases and J gave up 2 bases; unmatched junction bases: 5. CDR3 size: 14 residues. From germline, CDR1 is SQVTM and CDR2 ANQGSEA. CDR3 residues: CSVETRDRQETQYF. As DNA, the CDR3 is TGCAGCGTTGAAACCCGGGACAGACAAGAGACCCAGTACTTC.

The chain carries TRBV28 and TRBJ2-7; D remains unclear. The V and J ends lost 2 bases and 2 bases respectively, with 10 bases between them. This CDR3 has 14 amino acids. Germline values: CDR1 MDHEN, CDR2 SYDVKM. The CDR3 loop reads CASSLPAFTYEQYF. In DNA, the CDR3 is TGTGCCAGCAGTTTACCTGCCTTCACCTACGAGCAGTACTTC.

The CDR3 loop is CASSSGGMRNEQFF. The CDR3 DNA reads TGTGCCAGCAGCTCAGGAGGGATGAGGAATGAGCAGTTCTTC. J is TRBJ2-1 and V is TRBV5-4, with D tentatively TRBD2 (6 bases). The germline V gene has CDR1 SGHNT and CDR2 YYREEE (reference sequence). V gave up 3 bases and J gave up 7 bases, with 14 bases separating them. The CDR3 length is 14 residues.

The J gene is TRBJ2-7, the V gene TRBV27, with 8 bases aligning to TRBD1. Germline V gene lookup returns CDR1 MNHEY and CDR2 SMNVEV (reference sequence). This CDR3 contains 14 residues. The V segment lost 1 base and the J segment 7 bases; nucleotides outside the gene matches: 6. As DNA, the CDR3 is TGTGCCAGCAGTTTATATCAGGGGGCGCAGGAGCAGTACTTC. Encoded protein: CASSLYQGAQEQYF.

Details on this clone: The identical CDR3 is also encoded by other nucleotide sequences in the sample. This chain joins TRBV19 and TRBJ2-7, with 7 bases that match TRBD1. Germline CDR1 LNHDA, CDR2 SQIVND (reference sequence). There are 14 residues in the CDR3. Trimming took 1 base from V and 2 from J; bases not matched to a gene: 2. CDR3 residues: CASSIGTGPYEQYF. CDR3 in DNA: TGTGCCAGTAGTATAGGGACAGGCCCCTACGAGCAGTACTTC.

This chain uses TRBV29-1 with TRBJ2-7, with 11 bases identical to TRBD1. This CDR3 contains 13 residues. Germline CDR1 reads SQVTM; CDR2 reads ANQGSEA. V trimming: 4 bases; J trimming: 5 bases; junction bases outside the gene matches: 4. The CDR3 loop reads CSVGTGGRDEQYF. CDR3 bases: TGCAGCGTTGGGACAGGGGGCAGGGACGAGCAGTACTTC.

The J gene is TRBJ1-1, the V gene TRBV7-8; D might be TRBD1 (6 bases). This CDR3 is 19 amino acids long. V gave up 1 base and J gave up 0 bases, with 21 bases separating them. CDR1 SGHVS and CDR2 FQNEAQ come from the germline V gene. The DNA of the CDR3 is TGTGCCAGCAGCTTAGTACGGGTTCGGATCGGGGGGCTGAACACTGAAGCTTTCTTT. Translating it yields CASSLVRVRIGGLNTEAFF.

This chain connects TRBV4-1 to TRBJ1-1; 7 nucleotides agree with TRBD1. V was clipped by 5 bases and J by 3 bases; unmatched bases: 9. The germline V gene has CDR1 MGHRA and CDR2 YSYEKL. CDR3 length: 15 amino acids. CDR3 DNA: TGCGCCAGCAGCGAGGAGTGGCAGGGGGACACTGAAGCTTTCTTT. Translating it yields CASSEEWQGDTEAFF.

This clone was counted once. The V and J genes are TRBV4-3 and TRBJ1-5, with 8 nucleotides matching TRBD1. The CDR3 is 15 residues long. Germline V lookup: CDR1 LGHNA, CDR2 YSLEER. The V and J ends lost 4 bases and 5 bases, in that order; junction bases with no gene match: 7. This CDR3 is CASSLGQGLHQPQHF. CDR3 sequence (DNA): TGCGCCAGCAGCCTCGGACAGGGTCTTCATCAGCCCCAGCATTTT.